These 14 T cell receptor beta chains were all obtained from the same sample, sequenced in a study of OX40 agonist ivuxolimab in advanced cancers. Produced via immunoSEQ multiplex PCR; TCRdb's table is partial and in-frame only. The sample gives about 46,000 clones, approximately 83% of which show up once; 3% is in the top ten. This specimen was CD4+ or CD8+ T cells sorted from blood, taken in a trial of the OX40 agonist ivuxolimab. The receptors were sampled from an adult with an advanced solid tumor such as melanoma, head and neck, liver or kidney cancer.

The chain links TRBV11-2 to TRBJ2-3; TRBD2 aligns across 7 bases. V shed 3 bases, J shed 4 bases, and the junction held 7 bases outside the gene matches. This CDR3 region has 15 residues. Per germline, CDR1 SGHAT and CDR2 FQNNGV. In DNA form, the CDR3 reads TGTGCCAGCAGCTTCGGAAGACTAGCACCAGATACGCAGTATTTT. Encoded protein: CASSFGRLAPDTQYF.

The V gene is TRBV7-9, the J gene TRBJ2-7; D is perhaps TRBD1 or TRBD2 (5 bases each). Per germline, CDR1 SEHNR and CDR2 FQNEAQ (reference sequence). CDR3 length: 13 amino acids. Trimming cost V 8 bases and J 2 bases, with 13 bases left between them. DNA of the CDR3: TGTGCCAGCCTGGGACCAGTTCCCTACGAGCAGTACTTC. It yields the protein CASLGPVPYEQYF.

The chain carries TRBV6-1 and TRBJ1-1; D is unresolved. The CDR3 loop spans 13 amino acids. V was clipped by 4 bases and J by 1 base, with 7 bases between them. Germline V gene data show CDR1 as MNHNS and CDR2 as SASEGT. The CDR3 here is CASSALRNTEAFF. The CDR3 coding sequence is TGTGCCAGCAGTGCCCTCAGGAACACTGAAGCTTTCTTT.

This chain connects TRBV5-6 to TRBJ2-3; maybe TRBD2 (5 bases). The V end was cut by 1 base, the J end by 1 base, with 22 bases between. Germline CDR1 and CDR2: SGHDT and YYEEEE. The CDR3 is 19 residues long. For the CDR3, the DNA is TGTGCCAGCAGCTTGCGCTACGCGGGCGCCTGGCGGGGCACAGATACGCAGTATTTT. Translation gives CASSLRYAGAWRGTDTQYF. Using reference TRBV5-6 and TRBJ2-3 for the parts outside the CDR3, the full variable domain is DAGVTQSPTHLIKTRGQQVTLRCSPKSGHDTVSWYQQALGQGPQFIFQYYEEEERQRGNFPDRFSGHQFPNYSSELNVNALLLGDSALYLCASSLRYAGAWRGTDTQYFGPGTRLTVL.

This clone was seen only once. The CDR3 region has the DNA TGTGCCAGCAGCCCACAGGGCACCAATAATTCACCCCTCCACTTT. Its protein product is CASSPQGTNNSPLHF. The chain links TRBV6-6 to TRBJ1-6, with D perhaps matching TRBD1 (6 bases). The CDR3 is 15 residues long. CDR1 and CDR2 (germline): MNHNY, SVGAGI (reference sequence). Between the trimmed V and J ends, which lost 6 bases and 5 bases, there was a span of 14 bases.

This chain joins TRBV7-6 and TRBJ2-3, with 7 positions matching TRBD2. The germline V gene encodes CDR1 SGHVS and CDR2 FNYEAQ. V was pared by 3 bases and J by 5 bases, with 5 bases of the junction left unmatched. The length of the CDR3 is 14 residues. CDR3 residues: CASSFQGEGDTQYF. The CDR3 DNA reads as TGTGCCAGCAGCTTTCAAGGGGAGGGAGATACGCAGTATTTT.

A single count supports this clone. The V gene is TRBV7-9, the J gene TRBJ2-7; TRBD1 matches 10 bases. There are 14 residues in the CDR3. The V gene's germline CDR1 is SEHNR and CDR2 FQNEAQ (reference sequence). V lost 5 bases and J lost 6; bases outside the gene matches: 7. CDR3 coding DNA: TGTGCCAGCAGCCCACCGGGACAGGGGTCCGAGCAGTACTTC. It encodes CASSPPGQGSEQYF.

To note about this clone: A read error may produce the germline difference seen at one junction end. The chain carries TRBV15 and TRBJ2-2; D ambiguous. Per the germline V gene, CDR1 is LNHNV and CDR2 is YYDKDF (reference sequence). The CDR3 is 17 residues long. In nucleotides, the CDR3 is TGTGTCACCAGCAGAGATTATGTAGGGCCGAACACCGGGGAGCTGTTTTTT. Amino acids: CVTSRDYVGPNTGELFF.

A few counts support this clone. Sequence at one end of the junction differs from germline and may be a read error. The chain joins TRBV20-1 to TRBJ1-1, with D unresolved. This CDR3 has 11 amino acids. The germline gives CDR1 DFQATT, CDR2 SNEGSKA (reference sequence). CDR3 sequence: CSARAQFEAFF. In DNA form, the CDR3 reads TGCAGTGCAAGAGCGCAGTTTGAAGCTTTCTTT.

The CDR3 reads CASSPQTSQETQYF. The CDR3 nucleotides read TGTGCCAGCTCACCACAGACTAGTCAAGAGACCCAGTACTTC. The V call is TRBV18, the J call TRBJ2-5; D might be TRBD2 (6 bases). There are 14 residues in the CDR3. V lost 1 base and J 2 bases, leaving 8 bases between the germline ends. Germline V gene lookup returns CDR1 KGHSH and CDR2 LQKENI.

The chain is built from TRBV7-9 and TRBJ1-5; tentatively, D is TRBD1 (5 bases). Per the germline V gene, CDR1 is SEHNR and CDR2 is FQNEAQ (reference sequence). The CDR3 length is 14 residues. Trimming cost V 1 base and J 7 bases, with 11 bases left between them. The CDR3 DNA follows: TGTGCCAGCAGCTTAGACAGCAGGGTGCAGCCCCAGCATTTT. Encoded protein: CASSLDSRVQPQHF. The variable domain in full, with the rest retrieved from reference TRBV7-9 and TRBJ1-5, is DTGVSQNPRHKITKRGQNVTFRCDPISEHNRLYWYRQTLGQGPEFLTYFQNEAQLEKSRLLSDRFSAERPKGSFSTLEIQRTEQGDSAMYLCASSLDSRVQPQHFGDGTRLSIL.

This chain connects TRBV23-1 to TRBJ1-1; D ambiguous. Being an ORF, TRBV23-1 has a function that is uncertain. The germline V and J ends were trimmed by 7 bases and 3 bases, with 12 bases remaining between them. The CDR3 runs to 13 residues. The CDR3 loop reads CASKRYWYTEAFF. For the CDR3, the DNA is TGCGCCAGCAAACGGTACTGGTACACTGAAGCTTTCTTT.

The gene calls are TRBV7-6 and TRBJ2-7; 7 nucleotides line up with TRBD2. This CDR3 comprises 15 residues. The germline V gene has CDR1 SGHVS and CDR2 FNYEAQ. V trimming: 6 bases; J trimming: 2 bases; junction bases outside the gene matches: 10. This CDR3 reads CASRGRDGPTYEQYF. The DNA of the CDR3 is TGTGCCAGCAGGGGGAGGGATGGACCCACCTACGAGCAGTACTTC.

The J gene is TRBJ2-4, the V gene TRBV9; D is undetermined. CDR3 length: 19 residues. The V gene lost 0 bases and the J gene lost 0 bases, with 19 bases spanning the gap. Germline V gene lookup returns CDR1 SGDLS and CDR2 YYNGEE. In nucleotides, the CDR3 is TGTGCCAGCAGCGTAGGCCCACAAACCGACACGCTAGCCAAAAACATTCAGTACTTC. Amino acid sequence: CASSVGPQTDTLAKNIQYF.